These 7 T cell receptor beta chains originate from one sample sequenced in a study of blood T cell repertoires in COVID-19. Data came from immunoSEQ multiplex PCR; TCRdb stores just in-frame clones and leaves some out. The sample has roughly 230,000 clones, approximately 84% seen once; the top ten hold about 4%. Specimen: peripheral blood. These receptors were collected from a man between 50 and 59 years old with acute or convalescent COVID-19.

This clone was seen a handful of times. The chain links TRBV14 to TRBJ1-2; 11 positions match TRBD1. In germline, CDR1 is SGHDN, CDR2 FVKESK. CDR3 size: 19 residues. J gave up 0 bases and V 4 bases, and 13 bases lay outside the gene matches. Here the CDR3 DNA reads TGTGCCAGCAGCCCCCCTTCTCCGGGACAGGGGGAAGCTAACTATGGCTACACCTTC. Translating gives CASSPPSPGQGEANYGYTF.

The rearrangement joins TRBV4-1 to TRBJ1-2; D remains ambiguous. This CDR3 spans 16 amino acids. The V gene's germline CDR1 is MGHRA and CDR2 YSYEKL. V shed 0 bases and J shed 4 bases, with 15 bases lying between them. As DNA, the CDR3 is TGCGCCAGCAGCCAAGATCTAGGGAGGGAAGGCTATGGCTACACCTTC. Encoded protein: CASSQDLGREGYGYTF.

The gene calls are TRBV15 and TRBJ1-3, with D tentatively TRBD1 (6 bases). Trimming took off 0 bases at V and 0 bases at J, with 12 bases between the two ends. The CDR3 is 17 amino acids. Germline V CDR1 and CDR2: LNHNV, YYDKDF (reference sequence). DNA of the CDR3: TGTGCCACCAGCAGAGAGTCGGGACACCGCTCTGGAAACACCATATATTTT. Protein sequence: CATSRESGHRSGNTIYF.

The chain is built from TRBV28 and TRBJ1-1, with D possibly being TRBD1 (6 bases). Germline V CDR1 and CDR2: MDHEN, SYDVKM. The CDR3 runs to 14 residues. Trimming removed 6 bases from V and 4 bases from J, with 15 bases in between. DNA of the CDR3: TGTGCCAGCAGCTTTCGGGGGGGCGGCACTGAAGCTTTCTTT. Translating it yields CASSFRGGGTEAFF.

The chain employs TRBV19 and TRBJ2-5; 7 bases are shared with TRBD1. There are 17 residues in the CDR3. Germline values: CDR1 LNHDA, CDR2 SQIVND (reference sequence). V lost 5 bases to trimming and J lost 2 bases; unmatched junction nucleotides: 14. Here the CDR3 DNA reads TGTGCCAGTAGTTTCTTACAGGGGTCTCTGGGACAAGAGACCCAGTACTTC. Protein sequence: CASSFLQGSLGQETQYF. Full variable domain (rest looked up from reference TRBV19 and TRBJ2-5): DGGITQSPKYLFRKEGQNVTLSCEQNLNHDAMYWYRQDPGQGLRLIYYSQIVNDFQKGDIAEGYSVSREKKESFPLTVTSAQKNPTAFYLCASSFLQGSLGQETQYFGPGTRLLVL.

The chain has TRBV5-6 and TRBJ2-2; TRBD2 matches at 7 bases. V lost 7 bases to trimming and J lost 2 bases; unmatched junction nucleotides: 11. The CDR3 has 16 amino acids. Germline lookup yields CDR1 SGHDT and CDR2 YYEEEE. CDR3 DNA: TGTGCCAGCTCTGCCCCTGGGACTACTAACACCGGGGAGCTGTTTTTT. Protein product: CASSAPGTTNTGELFF.

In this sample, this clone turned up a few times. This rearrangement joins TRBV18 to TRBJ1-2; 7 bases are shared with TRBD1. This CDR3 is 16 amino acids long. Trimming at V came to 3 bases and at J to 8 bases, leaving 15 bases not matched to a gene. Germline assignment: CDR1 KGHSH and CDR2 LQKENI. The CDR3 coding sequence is TGTGCCAGCTCACCGGGGGTCAACAGGGGAGCTATCGGCTACACCTTC. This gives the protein CASSPGVNRGAIGYTF.